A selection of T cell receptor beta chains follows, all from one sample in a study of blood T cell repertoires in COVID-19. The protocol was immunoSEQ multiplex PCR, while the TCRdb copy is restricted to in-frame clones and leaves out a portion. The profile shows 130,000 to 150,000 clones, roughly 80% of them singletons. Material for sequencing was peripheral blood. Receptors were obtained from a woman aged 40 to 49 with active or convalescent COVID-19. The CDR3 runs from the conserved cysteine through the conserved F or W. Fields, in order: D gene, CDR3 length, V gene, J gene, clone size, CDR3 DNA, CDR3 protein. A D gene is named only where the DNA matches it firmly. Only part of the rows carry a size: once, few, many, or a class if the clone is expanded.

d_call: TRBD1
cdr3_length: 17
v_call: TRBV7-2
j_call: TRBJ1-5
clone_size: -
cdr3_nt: TGTGCCAGCAGCTCTGGGACAGGGGGTCGGGGCAATCAGCCCCAGCATTTT
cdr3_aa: CASSSGTGGRGNQPQHF

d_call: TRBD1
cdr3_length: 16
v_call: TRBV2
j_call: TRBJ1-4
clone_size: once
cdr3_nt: TGTGCCAGCACAAGGAGGCAGACAGGGGTTAGGGAAAAACTGTTTTTT
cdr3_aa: CASTRRQTGVREKLFF

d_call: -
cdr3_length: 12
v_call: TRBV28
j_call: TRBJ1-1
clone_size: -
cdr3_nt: TGTGCCAGCCGCCAGGCCACCGTGGGAGCTTTCTTT
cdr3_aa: CASRQATVGAFF

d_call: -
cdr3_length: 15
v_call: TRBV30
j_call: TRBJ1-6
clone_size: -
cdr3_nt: TGTGCCTGGAGGGGGGAGGGCAGGGGAGATTCACCCCTCCACTTT
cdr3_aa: CAWRGEGRGDSPLHF

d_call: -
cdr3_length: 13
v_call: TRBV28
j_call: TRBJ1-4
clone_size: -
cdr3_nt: TGTGCCAGCGGGGGCGGTTCTGGTGAAAAACTGTTTTTT
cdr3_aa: CASGGGSGEKLFF

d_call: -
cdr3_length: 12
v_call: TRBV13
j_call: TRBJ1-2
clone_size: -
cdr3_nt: TGTGCCAGCAGCTTAAGAGGGTTTGGCTACACCTTC
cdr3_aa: CASSLRGFGYTF

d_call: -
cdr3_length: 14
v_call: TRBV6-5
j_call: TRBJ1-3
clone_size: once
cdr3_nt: TGTGCCAGCAGGCTGGGAGCAGCTGGAAACACCATATATTTT
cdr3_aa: CASRLGAAGNTIYF

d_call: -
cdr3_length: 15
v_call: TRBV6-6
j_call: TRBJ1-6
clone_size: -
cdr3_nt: TGTGCCAGCAGTTACCCGGGGGGGGGAGGTTCACCCCTCCACTTT
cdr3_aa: CASSYPGGGGSPLHF

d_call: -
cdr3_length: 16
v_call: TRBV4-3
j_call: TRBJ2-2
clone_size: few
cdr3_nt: TGCGCCAGCAGCCAAGATGGTGGGGCAAGGACCGGGGAGCTGTTTTTT
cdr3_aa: CASSQDGGARTGELFF

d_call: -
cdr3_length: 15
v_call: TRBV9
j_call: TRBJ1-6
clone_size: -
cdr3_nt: TGTGCCAGCAGCCCACCCGGCAGCGTGAATTCACCCCTCCACTTT
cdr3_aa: CASSPPGSVNSPLHF

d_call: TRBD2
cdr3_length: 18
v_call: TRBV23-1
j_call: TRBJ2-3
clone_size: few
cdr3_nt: TGCGCCAGCAGTCAACGATCCTTTTGCGGGAGGGGCACAGATACGCAGTATTTT
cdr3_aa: CASSQRSFCGRGTDTQYF

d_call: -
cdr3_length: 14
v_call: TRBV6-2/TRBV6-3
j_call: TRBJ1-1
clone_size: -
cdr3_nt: TGTGCCAGCAGTTTTACAGGGTATAACACTGAAGCTTTCTTT
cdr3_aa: CASSFTGYNTEAFF

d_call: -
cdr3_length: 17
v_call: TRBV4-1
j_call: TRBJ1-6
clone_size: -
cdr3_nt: TGCGCCAGCAGCCCTCGGACAGCTAGCTCCTATAATTCACCCCTCCACTTT
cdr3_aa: CASSPRTASSYNSPLHF

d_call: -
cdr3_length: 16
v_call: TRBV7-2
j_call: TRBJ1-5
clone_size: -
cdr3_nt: TGTGCCAGCAGCCCCGGGGGGCAGGGGCGCAATCAGCCCCAGCATTTT
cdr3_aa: CASSPGGQGRNQPQHF

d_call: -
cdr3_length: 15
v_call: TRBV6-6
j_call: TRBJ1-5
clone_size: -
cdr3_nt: TGTGCCAGCAGGCTCGTAGGGGAGGGCAATCAGCCCCAGCATTTT
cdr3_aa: CASRLVGEGNQPQHF

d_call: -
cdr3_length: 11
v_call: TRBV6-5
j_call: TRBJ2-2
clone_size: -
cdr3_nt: TGTGCCAGCGGGGGGACCGGGGAGCTGTTTTTT
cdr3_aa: CASGGTGELFF

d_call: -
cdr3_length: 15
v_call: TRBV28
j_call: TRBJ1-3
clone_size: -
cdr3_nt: TGTGCCAGCAGTTCCTTGACACGAACTGGAAACACCATATATTTT
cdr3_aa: CASSSLTRTGNTIYF

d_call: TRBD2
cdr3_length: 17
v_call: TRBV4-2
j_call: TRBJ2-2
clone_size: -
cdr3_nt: TGTGCCAGCAGCCAGCGCACTAGCGGAGGGAACACCGGGGAGCTGTTTTTT
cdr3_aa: CASSQRTSGGNTGELFF

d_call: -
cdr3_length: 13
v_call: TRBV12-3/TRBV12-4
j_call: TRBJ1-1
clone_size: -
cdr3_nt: TGTGCCAGCAGTTCGGGGAGGATCACTGAAGCTTTCTTT
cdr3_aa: CASSSGRITEAFF

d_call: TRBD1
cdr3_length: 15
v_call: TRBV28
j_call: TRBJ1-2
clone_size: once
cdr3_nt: TGTGCCAGCAGTTCACCGGGACAGGGCGGCTATGGCTACACCTTC
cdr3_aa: CASSSPGQGGYGYTF

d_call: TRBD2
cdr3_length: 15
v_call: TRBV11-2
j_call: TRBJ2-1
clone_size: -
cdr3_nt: TGTGCCAGCAGCTGGACTAGCGGGAGTTACAATGAGCAGTTCTTC
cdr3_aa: CASSWTSGSYNEQFF

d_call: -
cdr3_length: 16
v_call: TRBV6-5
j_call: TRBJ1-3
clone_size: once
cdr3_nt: TGTGCCAGCAGTTCCCACCTGACAGAGACTGGAAACACCATATATTTT
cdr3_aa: CASSSHLTETGNTIYF

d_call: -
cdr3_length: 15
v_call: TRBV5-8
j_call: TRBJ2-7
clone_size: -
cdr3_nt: TGTGCCAGCAGCTTGGAAACAGGGATTCTTTACGAGCAGTACTTC
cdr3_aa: CASSLETGILYEQYF

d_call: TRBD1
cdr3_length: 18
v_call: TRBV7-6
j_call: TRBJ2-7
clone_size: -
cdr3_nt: TGTGCCAGCAGCCTACTTCCAATTGCAGGGGGAAACTCCTACGAGCAGTACTTC
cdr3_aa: CASSLLPIAGGNSYEQYF